What follows describes a single TCR beta chain. V shed 4 bases and J 8 bases; nucleotides not matched to a gene: 8. CDR3 length: 14 residues. The V gene's germline CDR1 is MNHEY and CDR2 SVGAGI. Researchers ran the PCR with 60 Vbeta and 13 Jbeta primers. Using immunoSEQ multiplex PCR, the repertoire was profiled, and TCRdb retains in-frame clones only, with some absent. The sample has tens of thousands of clones; around 81% are singletons. The data are from a study of cytomegalovirus exposure and HLA in healthy donors. Sequenced sample: PBMCs. The chain couples TRBV6-5 to TRBJ1-3, with 7 bases aligning to TRBD1. The clonotype comes from a male donor in good health and CMV-seronegative. The CDR3 DNA reads TGTGCCAGCAGTTCCGGACAGGCTAGGTACACCATATATTTT. It translates to CASSSGQARYTIYF.